What follows are 7 T cell receptor beta chains derived from one specimen sequenced in a study of CD8+CD57+ T cells in acquired aplastic anemia. Template material for TCR beta VDJ and CDR3 profiling consisted of genomic DNA. Each CDR3 protein is one row after TCRdb ran MiXCR on the reads. The table has about 71,000 distinct CDR3 sequences, around half seen once. The sample consisted of sorted CD4+, CD8+, or CD8+CD57+ T cells (not recorded which) from PBMCs. These receptors were collected from a human donor in good health, serving as a control.

The chain carries TRBV2 and TRBJ1-6, with D perhaps TRBD1 (5 bases). Trimming left V 5 bases short and J 7 bases short, with 6 bases between. This CDR3 is built from 12 residues. The V gene's germline CDR1 is SNHLY and CDR2 FYNNEI. The CDR3 loop is CASSPGNSPLHF. CDR3 DNA: TGTGCCAGCAGTCCAGGGAATTCACCCCTCCACTTT.

This sequence joins TRBV2 and TRBJ1-6; no clear D. Trimming cost V 4 bases and J 2 bases, with 6 bases left between them. The CDR3 sequence is 14 residues long. CDR1 and CDR2 (germline): SNHLY, FYNNEI. The CDR3 region is CASSGGAYNSPLHF. CDR3 nucleotides: TGTGCCAGCAGTGGTGGGGCCTATAATTCACCCCTCCACTTT.

For the CDR3, the DNA is TGTGCCAGTCTAAATTGGGGTTCACCCCTCCACTTT. Encoded protein: CASLNWGSPLHF. V and J are TRBV2 and TRBJ1-6; D is unclear. This CDR3 has 12 residues. V lost 9 bases, J lost 9 bases, and 12 bases lay in between. The germline V gene has CDR1 SNHLY and CDR2 FYNNEI.

The chain uses TRBV20-1 and TRBJ1-5; 7 bases match TRBD1. This CDR3 has 14 amino acids. Germline loops: CDR1 DFQATT, CDR2 SNEGSKA (reference sequence). The V and J ends lost 4 bases and 5 bases, in that order; junction bases with no gene match: 8. CDR3 in amino acids: CSAIEQGRDQPQHF. DNA of the CDR3: TGCAGTGCTATAGAACAGGGGAGGGATCAGCCCCAGCATTTT.

The gene calls are TRBV2 and TRBJ2-7; D gene uncertain. There are 15 residues in the CDR3. CDR1 is SNHLY, CDR2 FYNNEI, per germline. Trimming took off 8 bases at V and 4 bases at J, with 21 bases between the two ends. The CDR3 nucleotides read TGTGCCAGCCGTGGGCCAGCACCCTCCTCATACGAGCAGTACTTC. It encodes CASRGPAPSSYEQYF.

The chain joins TRBV20-1 to TRBJ2-1; 12 bases are a match to TRBD2. The CDR3 is made up of 17 amino acids. Trimming at V came to 5 bases and at J to 5 bases, leaving 13 bases not matched to a gene. The germline V gene encodes CDR1 DFQATT and CDR2 SNEGSKA (reference sequence). The CDR3 sequence is CSAAQGTSGPLNNEQFF. CDR3 sequence (DNA): TGCAGTGCTGCCCAAGGGACTAGCGGGCCACTCAACAATGAGCAGTTCTTC.

The chain's CDR3 is CASSLTGTSGRQYF. The CDR3 DNA reads TGTGCCAGCAGCTTGACCGGGACTAGCGGGAGGCAGTACTTC. The rearrangement uses TRBV7-9 and TRBJ2-7; 14 bases align to TRBD2. Trimming took 3 bases from V and 9 from J; bases not matched to a gene: 4. Germline CDR1 SEHNR, CDR2 FQNEAQ (reference sequence). The CDR3 has 14 amino acids. The full variable domain, with the rest looked up from reference TRBV7-9 and TRBJ2-7, is DTGVSQNPRHKITKRGQNVTFRCDPISEHNRLYWYRQTLGQGPEFLTYFQNEAQLEKSRLLSDRFSAERPKGSFSTLEIQRTEQGDSAMYLCASSLTGTSGRQYFGPGTRLTVT.